What follows are 2 T cell receptor beta chains derived from one specimen sequenced in a study of shared clonotypes between healthy human individuals. Here immunoSEQ multiplex PCR was the method, and the copy in TCRdb shows in-frame clones only, minus some. The top ten clones hold around 0.13% of a sample with roughly 2.4 million clones, approximately 94% of them seen once. The sequenced sample consisted of naive CD4+ T cells sorted from blood. Subset: CD45RA+ positively selected. The receptors derive from a man between 18 and 29 years old in good health.

The chain carries TRBV11-2 and TRBJ2-5, with TRBD1 matching over 7 bases. This CDR3 is built from 14 residues. Trimming removed 3 bases from V and 5 bases from J; junction bases left unmatched: 6. Per germline, CDR1 SGHAT and CDR2 FQNNGV. For the CDR3, the DNA is TGTGCCAGCAGCTTTAGATTACAGGGGGAGACCCAGTACTTC. It is translated as CASSFRLQGETQYF.

V gene TRBV7-2 combines with J gene TRBJ2-7; D gene unclear. CDR3 length: 11 amino acids. V dropped 4 bases and J dropped 9 bases, with 10 bases sitting between them. Germline CDR1 and CDR2: SGHTA and FQGNSA. The CDR3: CASSSSRWQYF. CDR3 nucleotides: TGTGCCAGCAGCTCCTCGAGGTGGCAGTACTTC.